This is a list of T cell receptor beta chains from one sample in a study of blood T cell repertoires in COVID-19. The protocol was immunoSEQ multiplex PCR, while the TCRdb copy is restricted to in-frame clones and leaves out a portion. The table shows under 120,000 clones, with approximately 90% occurring only once. The sample taken for sequencing was peripheral blood. The receptors derive from a woman of 80 years or more with acute or convalescent COVID-19. Both conserved end residues are part of each CDR3. Each record gives: CDR3 protein, CDR3 DNA, D gene, clone size, V gene, J gene. D genes are given only for firm matches. Only part of the rows carry a size: once, few, many, or a class if the clone is expanded.

CDR3 protein: CASSIARSYEQYF
CDR3 DNA: TGTGCCAGTAGTATAGCCAGGTCCTACGAGCAGTACTTC
D gene: -
clone size: -
V gene: TRBV19
J gene: TRBJ2-7

CDR3 protein: CASSLLGLEVEQYF
CDR3 DNA: TGTGCCAGCAGCTTACTGGGGCTTGAGGTCGAGCAGTACTTC
D gene: -
clone size: -
V gene: TRBV7-9
J gene: TRBJ2-7

CDR3 protein: CASGLDRVAEAFF
CDR3 DNA: TGTGCTAGTGGTTTGGACAGAGTAGCTGAAGCTTTCTTT
D gene: -
clone size: -
V gene: TRBV12-5
J gene: TRBJ1-1

CDR3 protein: CASSQALGPYNEQFF
CDR3 DNA: TGCGCCAGCAGCCAAGCCCTTGGGCCCTACAATGAGCAGTTCTTC
D gene: -
clone size: -
V gene: TRBV4-3
J gene: TRBJ2-1

CDR3 protein: CASEQIKNRGPRPYEQYF
CDR3 DNA: TGCGCCAGCGAGCAGATTAAAAACAGGGGGCCACGCCCCTACGAGCAGTACTTC
D gene: TRBD1
clone size: -
V gene: TRBV4-3
J gene: TRBJ2-7

CDR3 protein: CASSQHRAASGNTIYF
CDR3 DNA: TGCGCCAGCAGCCAACACAGGGCCGCCTCTGGAAACACCATATATTTT
D gene: -
clone size: few
V gene: TRBV4-3
J gene: TRBJ1-3

CDR3 protein: CSTGVLGQYF
CDR3 DNA: TGCAGCACGGGGGTTTTGGGGCAGTACTTC
D gene: -
clone size: -
V gene: TRBV20-1
J gene: TRBJ2-7

CDR3 protein: CAGDTGVVSSYEQYF
CDR3 DNA: TGTGCCGGGGATACAGGGGTTGTCAGCTCCTACGAGCAGTACTTC
D gene: TRBD1
clone size: once
V gene: TRBV30
J gene: TRBJ2-7

CDR3 protein: CASSPQVNTEAFF
CDR3 DNA: TGTGCCAGCAGCCCCCAGGTGAACACTGAAGCTTTCTTT
D gene: -
clone size: -
V gene: TRBV11-2
J gene: TRBJ1-1

CDR3 protein: CATTGQANTGELFF
CDR3 DNA: TGTGCCACAACGGGACAGGCGAACACCGGGGAGCTGTTTTTT
D gene: TRBD1
clone size: once
V gene: TRBV10-3
J gene: TRBJ2-2

CDR3 protein: CASSPEQRNTQYF
CDR3 DNA: TGTGCCAGCTCACCTGAACAGAGAAATACGCAGTATTTT
D gene: -
clone size: -
V gene: TRBV18
J gene: TRBJ2-3

CDR3 protein: CASSVDAGLSTDTQYF
CDR3 DNA: TGTGCCAGCAGCGTAGATGCAGGACTTAGCACAGATACGCAGTATTTT
D gene: -
clone size: once
V gene: TRBV9
J gene: TRBJ2-3

CDR3 protein: CASSLTPGQGAMDTQYF
CDR3 DNA: TGTGCCAGCAGCTTAACACCGGGACAGGGGGCCATGGATACGCAGTATTTT
D gene: TRBD1
clone size: -
V gene: TRBV7-9
J gene: TRBJ2-3

CDR3 protein: CATSRVGTGDTYGYTF
CDR3 DNA: TGTGCCACCAGCAGAGTGGGGACAGGAGACACCTATGGCTACACCTTC
D gene: TRBD1
clone size: -
V gene: TRBV15
J gene: TRBJ1-2

CDR3 protein: CASSLVRQGSVTGELFF
CDR3 DNA: TGTGCCAGCAGCTTAGTTCGACAGGGTAGTGTCACCGGGGAGCTGTTTTTT
D gene: TRBD1
clone size: -
V gene: TRBV7-9
J gene: TRBJ2-2

CDR3 protein: CASSRNSQGSYEQYF
CDR3 DNA: TGTGCCAGCAGTCGCAACTCACAGGGCTCCTACGAGCAGTACTTC
D gene: -
clone size: -
V gene: TRBV28
J gene: TRBJ2-7

CDR3 protein: CASSHEGAQGGYTF
CDR3 DNA: TGCGCCAGCAGCCACGAGGGGGCGCAGGGCGGCTACACCTTC
D gene: TRBD1
clone size: -
V gene: TRBV5-1
J gene: TRBJ1-2

CDR3 protein: CASSIRDRNYEQYF
CDR3 DNA: TGTGCCAGCAGTATCCGGGACAGGAACTACGAGCAGTACTTC
D gene: TRBD1
clone size: -
V gene: TRBV6-5
J gene: TRBJ2-7

CDR3 protein: CASSLLASGTGVSEQYF
CDR3 DNA: TGCGCCAGCAGCTTGCTTGCCTCCGGGACAGGGGTAAGCGAGCAGTACTTC
D gene: TRBD1
clone size: -
V gene: TRBV5-1
J gene: TRBJ2-7

CDR3 protein: CASSWDRGNQPQHF
CDR3 DNA: TGTGCCAGCAGCTGGGACAGGGGAAATCAGCCCCAGCATTTT
D gene: TRBD1
clone size: -
V gene: TRBV7-8
J gene: TRBJ1-5

CDR3 protein: CAGAAGATGELFF
CDR3 DNA: TGTGCCGGAGCCGCGGGAGCCACCGGGGAGCTGTTTTTT
D gene: TRBD2
clone size: -
V gene: TRBV12-3/TRBV12-4
J gene: TRBJ2-2

CDR3 protein: CASSYYFDREGGYTF
CDR3 DNA: TGTGCCAGCAGCTATTACTTCGACAGGGAAGGTGGCTACACCTTC
D gene: TRBD1
clone size: -
V gene: TRBV7-9
J gene: TRBJ1-2

CDR3 protein: CASSYRRNTNEQFF
CDR3 DNA: TGTGCCAGTAGTTACAGGCGCAATACCAATGAGCAGTTCTTC
D gene: -
clone size: -
V gene: TRBV19
J gene: TRBJ2-1

CDR3 protein: CASSPHTVAGSTDTQYF
CDR3 DNA: TGCGCCAGCAGCCCCCACACGGTAGCGGGGAGCACAGATACGCAGTATTTT
D gene: TRBD2
clone size: few
V gene: TRBV5-1
J gene: TRBJ2-3

CDR3 protein: CASSLQDRYGYTF
CDR3 DNA: TGCGCCAGCAGCTTACAGGACCGGTATGGCTACACCTTC
D gene: -
clone size: few
V gene: TRBV5-1
J gene: TRBJ1-2

CDR3 protein: CASSMDRTYEQYF
CDR3 DNA: TGTGCCAGTAGTATGGACAGAACCTACGAGCAGTACTTC
D gene: -
clone size: -
V gene: TRBV19
J gene: TRBJ2-7

CDR3 protein: CASSPLAGELFF
CDR3 DNA: TGTGCTAGCAGCCCCCTTGCCGGGGAGCTGTTTTTT
D gene: -
clone size: -
V gene: TRBV11-3
J gene: TRBJ2-2

CDR3 protein: CASSLRSRNTGELFF
CDR3 DNA: TGTGCCAGCAGCCTACGGTCGCGGAACACCGGGGAGCTGTTTTTT
D gene: -
clone size: -
V gene: TRBV9
J gene: TRBJ2-2

CDR3 protein: CASSNRQGGEKLFF
CDR3 DNA: TGTGCCAGCAGCAACCGACAGGGGGGCGAAAAACTGTTTTTT
D gene: TRBD1
clone size: -
V gene: TRBV4-2
J gene: TRBJ1-4